Following are 24 T cell receptor beta chains from one sample sequenced in a study of Graves' ophthalmopathy and Graves' hyperthyroidism. Scientists amplified the TCR beta CDR3 regions from RNA transcripts. An initial RT-PCR round employing HTBI primers preceded a second-round multiplex PCR. A single record per CDR3 protein comes from TCRdb applying MiXCR to the multiplex PCR reads. The sample contains 740,000 or so distinct CDR3 sequences, roughly two fifths of which appear only once. Sequencing used peripheral blood. All receptors come from an adult man with Graves' ophthalmopathy.

This clonotype occurred many times. The V call is TRBV10-2, the J call TRBJ1-1, with 9 bases fitting TRBD1. With 7 bases clipped from V and 4 bases from J, the junction kept 7 bases outside the gene matches. This CDR3 has 14 amino acids. Per germline, CDR1 WSHSY and CDR2 SAAADI. The CDR3 here is CASNRGLQSTEAFF. The CDR3 nucleotides read TGCGCCAGCAACAGGGGGCTTCAGAGCACTGAAGCTTTCTTT.

The chain is built from TRBV2 and TRBJ1-4; 8 bases fit TRBD1. Germline loops: CDR1 SNHLY, CDR2 FYNNEI. V lost 3 bases to trimming and J lost 8 bases; unmatched junction nucleotides: 5. There are 14 residues in the CDR3. Here the CDR3 reads CASSETGVSEKLFF. As DNA, the CDR3 is TGTGCCAGCAGTGAGACAGGGGTGAGCGAAAAACTGTTTTTT.

V is TRBV19 and J is TRBJ1-4; D is uncertain. Germline V gives CDR1 LNHDA, CDR2 SQIVND (reference sequence). V lost 2 bases and J 7 bases, leaving 11 bases between the germline ends. There are 14 residues in the CDR3. CDR3 nucleotide sequence: TGTGCCAGTAGTATATGGGCGAACACTGAAAAACTGTTTTTT. Translating it yields CASSIWANTEKLFF.

The count of this clonotype is one. This rearrangement joins TRBV29-1 to TRBJ2-6; D might be TRBD1 (6 bases). CDR3 length: 16 amino acids. Germline V gives CDR1 SQVTM, CDR2 ANQGSEA. V shed 0 bases and J shed 4 bases, with 13 bases lying between them. CDR3 nucleotide sequence: TGCAGCGTTGAAGAGGGGGCTGGCACCGGGGCCAACGTCCTGACTTTC. Encoded protein: CSVEEGAGTGANVLTF. Looking up the rest from reference TRBV29-1 and TRBJ2-6 gives the full variable domain: SAVISQKPSRDICQRGTSLTIQCQVDSQVTMMFWYRQQPGQSLTLIATANQGSEATYESGFVIDKFPISRPNLTFSTLTVSNMSPEDSSIYLCSVEEGAGTGANVLTFGAGSRLTVL.

This clonotype turned up a few times. This rearrangement joins TRBV25-1 to TRBJ2-2; TRBD2 might be the D (5 bases). The V end was cut by 6 bases, the J end by 3 bases, with 11 bases between. This CDR3 region has 14 residues. The germline V gene encodes CDR1 MGHDK and CDR2 SYGVNS. For the CDR3, the DNA is TGTGCCAGCAGCGGCAGACTATACACCGGGGAGCTGTTTTTT. As protein: CASSGRLYTGELFF.

This clonotype has ten or more counts. An end of the junction differs from the germline gene, which may be a read error. J is TRBJ2-5 and V is TRBV10-3; 15 bases agree with TRBD2. The length of the CDR3 is 16 residues. Per germline, CDR1 ENHRY and CDR2 SYGVKD. CDR3 protein: CASSSGLAGGRETQYF. Written as DNA, the CDR3 is TGTGCCAGCAGTTCAGGACTAGCGGGGGGGCGTGAGACCCAGTACTTC.

This clonotype has more than one count but fewer than ten. This chain links TRBV20-1 with TRBJ1-6; D gene ambiguous. CDR3 length: 13 residues. Germline CDR1 is DFQATT and CDR2 is SNEGSKA (reference sequence). V lost 5 bases and J lost 8, with 13 bases in between. The CDR3 nucleotides are TGCAGTGCTCTCTCCCCGCGGGATTCACCCCTCCACTTT. The encoded protein is CSALSPRDSPLHF.

This clonotype was recorded many times. V is TRBV10-3 and J is TRBJ2-5, with D perhaps assigned TRBD1 or TRBD2 (6 bases each). This CDR3 comprises 15 residues. Germline V gene data show CDR1 as ENHRY and CDR2 as SYGVKD. V was pared by 2 bases and J by 5 bases, with 15 bases between. The CDR3 region has the DNA TGTGCCATCAGTGAGCGCGGGACACTAACGGAGACCCAGTACTTC. Amino acids: CAISERGTLTETQYF.

This clonotype was seen a few times. The V and J genes are TRBV7-6 and TRBJ2-2, with D perhaps matching TRBD2 (6 bases). The CDR3 covers 15 residues. V was cut by 5 bases and J by 1 base, with 11 bases left in between. Germline lookup yields CDR1 SGHVS and CDR2 FNYEAQ. The DNA of the CDR3 is TGTGCCAGCAGCCTTAAGACTAGGAACACCGGGGAGCTGTTTTTT. Amino acid sequence: CASSLKTRNTGELFF. Full variable domain (remainder filled in from reference TRBV7-6 and TRBJ2-2): GAGVSQSPRYKVTKRGQDVALRCDPISGHVSLYWYRQALGQGPEFLTYFNYEAQQDKSGLPNDRFSAERPEGSISTLTIQRTEQRDSAMYRCASSLKTRNTGELFFGEGSRLTVL.

This clonotype was counted between two and nine times. This chain uses TRBV19 with TRBJ1-3; 8 nucleotides align to TRBD1. The CDR3 loop spans 14 amino acids. In germline, CDR1 is LNHDA, CDR2 SQIVND (reference sequence). The ends lost 3 bases at V and 3 bases at J; junction bases unmatched: 1. CDR3 residues: CASSIDRGGNTIYF. CDR3 DNA: TGTGCCAGTAGTATCGACAGGGGTGGAAACACCATATATTTT.

J is TRBJ2-5 and V is TRBV2; 8 nucleotides agree with TRBD2. The junction had 9 bases not matched to a gene; V was cut back by 10 bases and J by 5 bases. CDR1 and CDR2 (germline): SNHLY, FYNNEI. The CDR3 is 13 amino acids. CDR3 in amino acids: CATQIGGDETQYF. CDR3 DNA: TGTGCCACCCAAATCGGGGGGGATGAGACCCAGTACTTC.

The chain has TRBV9 and TRBJ1-6; TRBD1 aligns across 10 bases. This CDR3 spans 16 amino acids. Germline loops: CDR1 SGDLS, CDR2 YYNGEE. V lost 4 bases to trimming and J lost 1 base; unmatched junction nucleotides: 2. CDR3 protein: CASSQGQGSYNSPLHF. The CDR3 nucleotides are TGTGCCAGCAGCCAGGGACAGGGGTCCTATAATTCACCCCTCCACTTT.

The CDR3 region is CASSVGGMDTGELFF. CDR3 nucleotides: TGTGCCAGCAGCGTAGGCGGGATGGACACCGGGGAGCTGTTTTTT. The rearrangement uses TRBV9 and TRBJ2-2; TRBD2 might be the D (6 bases). V was clipped by 0 bases and J by 3 bases, with 9 bases between them. Germline values: CDR1 SGDLS, CDR2 YYNGEE. CDR3 length: 15 residues.

This sequence joins TRBV7-8 and TRBJ2-5, with D possibly being TRBD2 (6 bases). Per germline, CDR1 SGHVS and CDR2 FQNEAQ. Deletions cut 3 bases from V and 0 bases from J, with 23 bases between. The CDR3 has 19 amino acids. In DNA, the CDR3 is TGTGCCAGCAGCTTGGCCTCTCTTCCGGCGGGGACGTACCAAGAGACCCAGTACTTC. Amino acids: CASSLASLPAGTYQETQYF. Combining the CDR3 with reference TRBV7-8 and TRBJ2-5 gives the whole variable domain GAGVSQSPRYKVAKRGQDVALRCDPISGHVSLFWYQQALGQGPEFLTYFQNEAQLDKSGLPSDRFFAERPEGSVSTLKIQRTQQEDSAVYLCASSLASLPAGTYQETQYFGPGTRLLVL.

This clonotype showed up many times. The chain links TRBV2 to TRBJ1-2; TRBD1 matches at 9 bases. CDR3 length: 12 residues. Germline assignment: CDR1 SNHLY and CDR2 FYNNEI. Germline trimming cut 9 bases from V and 5 bases from J; bases unmatched to any gene: 4. DNA for the CDR3: TGTGCCAGTTTGGGGACAGGGTATGGCTACACCTTC. This gives the protein CASLGTGYGYTF.

About this clonotype: Because the CDR3's place on the DNA is in doubt, the DNA is left out and the CDR3 is given as listed by TCRdb. The gene calls are TRBV7-9 and TRBJ2-2; the D call in the table, TRBD1, was not verified against the DNA. With termini counted, the CDR3 has 17 amino acids. The V gene's germline CDR1 is SEHNR and CDR2 FQNEAQ (reference sequence). The CDR3 reads CASKPTRTGGQPGSCFF.

The V call is TRBV11-1, the J call TRBJ1-4; perhaps TRBD1 as D (5 bases). V lost 6 bases to trimming and J lost 4 bases, with 12 bases between them. This CDR3 region has 14 residues. Looked up from germline, CDR1 is SGHAT and CDR2 is FQDESV (reference sequence). As DNA, the CDR3 is TGTGCCAGCAGACGAGGGGTCGATAATGAAAAACTGTTTTTT. Amino acid sequence: CASRRGVDNEKLFF.

This clonotype came up a few times. The chain uses TRBV7-9 and TRBJ1-1; TRBD1 is a possible D gene (5 bases). The CDR3 totals 13 residues. Germline lookup yields CDR1 SEHNR and CDR2 FQNEAQ (reference sequence). V dropped 5 bases and J dropped 6 bases, with 13 bases sitting between them. In DNA, the CDR3 is TGTGCCAGCAGCCAAGATGGGGGGGCTGAAGCTTTCTTT. Residues: CASSQDGGAEAFF.

On this clonotype: Its ends do not fully match the called genes, so a read error is possible. The rearrangement links TRBV12-3 or TRBV12-4 to TRBJ1-3, with D tentatively TRBD1 (6 bases). The CDR3 runs 17 residues. CDR3 in DNA: TGTGCCAGCAGACTGGGGCAGGGGCCGATTGTTGGAAGCACCATATATTTT. Protein: CASRLGQGPIVGSTIYF.

The chain couples TRBV10-2 to TRBJ2-7; D could derive from TRBD1 or TRBD2 (5 bases each). V was pared by 5 bases and J by 5 bases, with 10 bases between. The CDR3 is 12 residues long. CDR1 is WSHSY and CDR2 is SAAADI in the germline V gene. The CDR3 nucleotides read TGCGCCAGCAGTTTAGGGACCCACGAGCAGTACTTC. Its translation is CASSLGTHEQYF.

Remarks on this clonotype: An end of the junction does not agree with germline; a read error may underlie this. The V gene is TRBV7-3, the J gene TRBJ2-7; D gene ambiguous. Germline loops: CDR1 SGHTA, CDR2 FQGTGA. The CDR3 runs 13 residues. Written as DNA, the CDR3 is TGCGCCAGCAGCCAAGATCCGGGTGGGGAGCAGTACTTC. As protein: CASSQDPGGEQYF.

The chain is built from TRBV5-4 and TRBJ2-7, with 8 bases identical to TRBD2. Germline assignment: CDR1 SGHNT and CDR2 YYREEE (reference sequence). The V segment lost 5 bases and the J segment 6 bases; nucleotides outside the gene matches: 10. This CDR3 spans 14 amino acids. The CDR3: CASSREGRPSEQYF. DNA of the CDR3: TGTGCCAGCAGTCGGGAGGGCCGGCCATCCGAGCAGTACTTC.

Points on this clonotype: Mismatch with germline at one junction end may stem from a read error. J is TRBJ2-5 and V is TRBV2; a weak D match, TRBD2 (5 bases). The CDR3 is 11 amino acids. CDR1 is SNHLY, CDR2 FYNNEI, per germline. CDR3 region: CASTEGEAQYF. The CDR3 coding sequence is TGTGCCAGCACAGAGGGAGAGGCCCAGTACTTC.

The chain combines TRBV7-2 with TRBJ2-7; perhaps TRBD1 as D (5 bases). V lost 0 bases and J lost 5, with 23 bases in between. The CDR3 runs 18 residues. Germline-derived CDR1 and CDR2 are SGHTA and FQGNSA. CDR3 region: CASSLARYDVRAPHEQYF. The CDR3 coding sequence is TGTGCCAGCAGCTTAGCGCGGTACGACGTCAGGGCGCCCCACGAGCAGTACTTC.